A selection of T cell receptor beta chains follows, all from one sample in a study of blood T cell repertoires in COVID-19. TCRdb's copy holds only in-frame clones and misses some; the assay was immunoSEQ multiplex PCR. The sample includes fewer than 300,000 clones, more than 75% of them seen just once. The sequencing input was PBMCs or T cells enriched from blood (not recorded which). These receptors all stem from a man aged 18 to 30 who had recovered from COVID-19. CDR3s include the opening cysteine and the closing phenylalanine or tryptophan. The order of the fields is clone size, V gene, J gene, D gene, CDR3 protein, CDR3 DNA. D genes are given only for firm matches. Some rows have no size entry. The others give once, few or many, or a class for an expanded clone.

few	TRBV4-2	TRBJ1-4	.	CASSQGGGGSTNEKLFF	TGTGCCAGCAGCCAAGGAGGAGGTGGGTCAACTAATGAAAAACTGTTTTTT
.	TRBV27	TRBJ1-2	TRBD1	CASSLLGQGAPYGYTF	TGTGCCAGCAGCCTCCTCGGACAGGGGGCTCCCTATGGCTACACCTTC
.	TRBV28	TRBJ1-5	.	CASSSRRSQHF	TGTGCCAGCAGTTCCCGGAGGTCCCAGCATTTT
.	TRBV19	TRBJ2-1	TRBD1	CASSDGQVEGEQFF	TGTGCCAGTAGTGACGGACAGGTTGAGGGTGAGCAGTTCTTC
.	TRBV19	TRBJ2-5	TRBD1	CASSIGTGRETQYF	TGTGCCAGTAGTATTGGGACAGGTAGAGAGACCCAGTACTTC
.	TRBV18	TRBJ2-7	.	CASSPGSETESYEQYF	TGTGCCAGCTCCCCCGGGAGTGAGACGGAAAGCTACGAGCAGTACTTC
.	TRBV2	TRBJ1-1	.	CASSAQGNTEAFF	TGTGCCAGCAGTGCCCAGGGGAACACTGAAGCTTTCTTT
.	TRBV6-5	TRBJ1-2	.	CASSDGTGRPYGYTF	TGTGCCAGCAGCGACGGTACAGGAAGGCCCTATGGCTACACCTTC
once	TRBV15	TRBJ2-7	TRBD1	CATSSTGANYEQYF	TGTGCCACCAGCAGCACAGGGGCGAACTACGAGCAGTACTTC
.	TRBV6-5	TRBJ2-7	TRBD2	CASSYASGGSYEQYF	TGTGCCAGCAGTTATGCTAGCGGGGGGTCTTACGAGCAGTACTTC
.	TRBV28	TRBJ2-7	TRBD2	CASSSWTGGTYEQYF	TGTGCCAGCAGTTCCTGGACGGGGGGAACCTACGAGCAGTACTTC
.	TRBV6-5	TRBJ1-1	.	CASSYARSLNTEAFF	TGTGCCAGCAGTTACGCGCGGAGTTTGAACACTGAAGCTTTCTTT
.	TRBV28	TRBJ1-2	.	CASSLYAVDGYTF	TGTGCCAGCAGTTTATATGCAGTCGATGGCTACACCTTC
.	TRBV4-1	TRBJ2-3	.	CASSQDPYTGKGTTQYF	TGCGCCAGCAGCCAGGACCCCTATACAGGGAAAGGAACTACGCAGTATTTT
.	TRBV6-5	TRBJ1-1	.	CASRTEMNTEAFF	TGTGCCAGCAGGACAGAAATGAACACTGAAGCTTTCTTT